This T cell receptor beta chain is drawn from a study of cytomegalovirus exposure and HLA in healthy donors. Using immunoSEQ multiplex PCR, the repertoire was profiled, and TCRdb retains in-frame clones only, with some absent. The sample has roughly 130,000 clones; around nine tenths are singletons. The CDR3 covers 16 residues. The trim removed 5 bases at V and 4 bases at J, leaving 9 bases unmatched. Germline assignment: CDR1 SGHKS and CDR2 YYEKEE (reference sequence). Sequenced input: PBMCs. The clonotype originates from a man aged 30 to 45 in good health and CMV-seronegative. V gene TRBV5-5 combines with J gene TRBJ2-1; 10 nucleotides match TRBD2. CDR3 amino acids: CASRFLAGEPYNEQFF. The CDR3 bases are TGTGCCAGCAGATTCCTAGCGGGAGAACCGTACAATGAGCAGTTCTTC.